These 25 T cell receptor beta chains came from one sample sequenced in a study of technical replicates of blood from a few donors. The repertoire was sequenced with immunoSEQ multiplex PCR; TCRdb's copy has only in-frame clones and lacks some. The data show about 63,000 clones, approximately 86% seen once. Sequenced material: PBMCs. The receptors shown here come from a human donor in good health. Some clones in this sample may be carry-over from other donors' samples.

The genes are TRBV9 and TRBJ1-6; D not resolved. The V gene's germline CDR1 is SGDLS and CDR2 YYNGEE. Trimming shortened V by 4 bases and J by 14 bases, and 25 bases separated the two germline ends. The CDR3 extends over 16 amino acids. CDR3: CASSPRSGGPDVALHF. In DNA form, the CDR3 reads TGTGCCAGCAGCCCGCGCAGTGGAGGGCCCGATGTAGCCCTCCACTTT.

The gene calls are TRBV6-6 and TRBJ2-1; TRBD2 matches at 12 bases. The junction had 6 bases not matched to a gene; V was cut back by 7 bases and J by 8 bases. Germline-derived CDR1 and CDR2 are MNHNY and SVGAGI (reference sequence). This CDR3 contains 14 residues. Here the CDR3 DNA reads TGTGCCAGCATCCGGACTAGCGGGAACGATGAGCAGTTCTTC. This codes for CASIRTSGNDEQFF.

V usage is TRBV4-1 and J usage is TRBJ1-3; 8 bases fit TRBD1. Germline CDR1 MGHRA, CDR2 YSYEKL. The V gene end was trimmed by 1 base and the J gene end by 4 bases; junction bases not matched to a gene: 3. CDR3 length: 15 residues. The CDR3 nucleotides are TGCGCCAGCAGCCAAGTTGGGACAGGAGGAAACACCATATATTTT. Translation: CASSQVGTGGNTIYF.

The chain uses TRBV5-1 and TRBJ2-7, with D perhaps matching TRBD1 (6 bases). Germline V lookup: CDR1 SGHRS, CDR2 YFSETQ. The CDR3 contains 13 residues. V lost 3 bases, J lost 5 bases, and 12 bases lay in between. The CDR3 is CASSSLQGNEQYF. The CDR3 DNA is TGCGCCAGCAGCTCCTTACAGGGAAACGAGCAGTACTTC. The whole variable domain, remainder taken from reference TRBV5-1 and TRBJ2-7, is KAGVTQTPRYLIKTRGQQVTLSCSPISGHRSVSWYQQTPGQGLQFLFEYFSETQRNKGNFPGRFSGRQFSNSRSEMNVSTLELGDSALYLCASSSLQGNEQYFGPGTRLTVT.

The count of this clone is one. The V call is TRBV11-2, the J call TRBJ2-5; D possibly corresponds to TRBD2 (5 bases). With 5 bases removed from V and 6 bases from J, the gap between germline ends came to 13 bases. Germline CDR1 SGHAT, CDR2 FQNNGV. The CDR3 consists of 13 residues. The chain's CDR3 is CASSQGGSKTQYF. CDR3 nucleotide sequence: TGTGCCAGCAGCCAAGGAGGCTCGAAGACCCAGTACTTC.

The rearrangement uses TRBV11-2 and TRBJ2-7, with 9 nucleotides matching TRBD2. Germline trimming cut 1 base from V and 4 bases from J; bases unmatched to any gene: 5. The CDR3 runs to 15 residues. Germline lookup yields CDR1 SGHAT and CDR2 FQNNGV. The CDR3: CASSLAERGAYEQYF. The CDR3 DNA reads as TGTGCCAGCAGCTTAGCCGAGCGGGGGGCGTACGAGCAGTACTTC.

This chain connects TRBV7-8 to TRBJ2-3; 12 bases are a match to TRBD2. CDR3 length: 16 amino acids. Germline-derived CDR1 and CDR2 are SGHVS and FQNEAQ. Losses at the gene ends were 4 bases for V and 5 bases for J; bases not matched to a gene: 7. The CDR3 DNA is TGTGCCAGCAGCTCCCTAGCGGGGGGGCCTGGAGATACGCAGTATTTT. The encoded protein is CASSSLAGGPGDTQYF. Based on the CDR3 plus reference TRBV7-8 and TRBJ2-3, the full variable domain is GAGVSQSPRYKVAKRGQDVALRCDPISGHVSLFWYQQALGQGPEFLTYFQNEAQLDKSGLPSDRFFAERPEGSVSTLKIQRTQQEDSAVYLCASSSLAGGPGDTQYFGPGTRLTVL.

The chain couples TRBV6-5 to TRBJ1-2; weak D call: TRBD1 (6 bases). CDR1 MNHEY and CDR2 SVGAGI come from the germline V gene. This CDR3 contains 12 residues. The V and J ends lost 6 bases and 4 bases respectively, with 9 bases between them. The CDR3 region has the DNA TGTGCCAGCAGACAACAGGGCTATGGCTACACCTTC. It translates to CASRQQGYGYTF.

The rearrangement links TRBV25-1 to TRBJ2-3; 11 bases line up with TRBD1. There are 14 residues in the CDR3. Per germline, CDR1 MGHDK and CDR2 SYGVNS. With V trimmed by 8 bases and J by 3 bases, 4 bases remained unmatched. CDR3 sequence: CASGDRGATDTQYF. CDR3 DNA: TGTGCCAGCGGGGACAGGGGGGCGACAGATACGCAGTATTTT. The full variable domain, completed using reference TRBV25-1 and TRBJ2-3, is EADIYQTPRYLVIGTGKKITLECSQTMGHDKMYWYQQDPGMELHLIHYSYGVNSTEKGDLSSESTVSRIRTEHFPLTLESARPSHTSQYLCASGDRGATDTQYFGPGTRLTVL.

The CDR3 protein is CASTREVTKNIQYF. As DNA, the CDR3 is TGTGCCAGCACCCGAGAGGTGACCAAAAACATTCAGTACTTC. The V gene is TRBV7-2, the J gene TRBJ2-4; D is undetermined. Germline lookup yields CDR1 SGHTA and CDR2 FQGNSA. V lost 7 bases and J 2 bases, leaving 12 bases between the germline ends. This CDR3 comprises 14 residues.

This clone occurred once. V usage is TRBV5-1 and J usage is TRBJ2-6; TRBD2 matches at 10 bases. The CDR3 sequence is 19 residues long. CDR1 and CDR2 from the germline V gene are SGHRS and YFSETQ. V lost 4 bases and J lost 0; bases outside the gene matches: 10. CDR3 in DNA: TGCGCCAGCAGCACCTCTATTAGCGGGGGGAGCTCTGGGGCCAACGTCCTGACTTTC. This codes for CASSTSISGGSSGANVLTF. The whole variable domain, filled in from reference TRBV5-1 and TRBJ2-6, reads KAGVTQTPRYLIKTRGQQVTLSCSPISGHRSVSWYQQTPGQGLQFLFEYFSETQRNKGNFPGRFSGRQFSNSRSEMNVSTLELGDSALYLCASSTSISGGSSGANVLTFGAGSRLTVL.

V is TRBV7-2 and J is TRBJ1-2, with D possibly TRBD1 on 6 matching bases. This CDR3 has 15 residues. Trimming left V 5 bases short and J 5 bases short, with 18 bases between. Germline CDR1 reads SGHTA; CDR2 reads FQGNSA. This chain's CDR3 is CASSPRQDLLYGYTF. The CDR3 coding sequence is TGTGCCAGCAGCCCTCGACAGGATTTACTGTATGGCTACACCTTC. The full variable domain, its missing parts supplied by reference TRBV7-2 and TRBJ1-2, is GAGVSQSPSNKVTEKGKDVELRCDPISGHTALYWYRQSLGQGLEFLIYFQGNSAPDKSGLPSDRFSAERTGGSVSTLTIQRTQQEDSAVYLCASSPRQDLLYGYTFGSGTRLTVV.

The table lists this clone with a count of one. V and J are TRBV5-4 and TRBJ2-7, with 8 bases fitting TRBD2. The CDR3 totals 14 residues. The V and J ends lost 6 bases and 2 bases, in that order; junction bases with no gene match: 7. Germline CDR1 and CDR2: SGHNT and YYREEE (reference sequence). CDR3 bases: TGTGCCAGCATGGGGCCTAGCGGGCCCTACGAGCAGTACTTC. As protein: CASMGPSGPYEQYF.

This chain connects TRBV10-3 to TRBJ1-1, with 9 positions matching TRBD1. CDR1 and CDR2 (germline): ENHRY, SYGVKD. Trimming took 6 bases from V and 6 from J; bases not matched to a gene: 5. The CDR3 has 13 residues. The CDR3, as DNA: TGTGCCATCAGAGCGGGACAGGGTTCTGAAGCTTTCTTT. As protein: CAIRAGQGSEAFF.

The chain uses TRBV4-3 and TRBJ2-3; tentative D call: TRBD2 (5 bases). This CDR3 is 15 amino acids long. Trimming took off 0 bases at V and 4 bases at J, with 11 bases between the two ends. CDR1 is LGHNA, CDR2 YSLEER, per germline. DNA of the CDR3: TGCGCCAGCAGCCAAGAAAGGGCCGGGGCAGATACGCAGTATTTT. Protein: CASSQERAGADTQYF.

The chain carries TRBV5-1 and TRBJ2-5, with TRBD2 identical over 8 bases. CDR3 size: 13 residues. V dropped 5 bases and J dropped 4; count of bases not matched to a gene: 4. The germline V gene encodes CDR1 SGHRS and CDR2 YFSETQ. Written as DNA, the CDR3 is TGCGCCAGCAGGGGCGGGGGGCCAGAGACCCAGTACTTC. This encodes CASRGGGPETQYF.

This CDR3 reads CASSTSADIQYF. In DNA form, the CDR3 reads TGCGCCAGCAGTACTAGTGCGGACATTCAGTACTTC. J is TRBJ2-4 and V is TRBV10-2; weak D call: TRBD2 (5 bases). Trimming cost V 5 bases and J 8 bases, with 10 bases left between them. The CDR3 length is 12 residues. Looked up from germline, CDR1 is WSHSY and CDR2 is SAAADI.

Here the CDR3 reads CASSSHSGRVADTQYF. The CDR3 DNA reads as TGTGCCAGCAGCTCTCATAGCGGGAGGGTCGCAGATACGCAGTATTTT. The rearrangement joins TRBV11-2 to TRBJ2-3, with TRBD2 identical over 11 bases. This CDR3 region has 16 residues. Germline V gives CDR1 SGHAT, CDR2 FQNNGV. V shed 4 bases and J 4 bases; nucleotides not matched to a gene: 7.

This chain links TRBV28 with TRBJ2-7; the match to TRBD1 covers 11 bases. This CDR3 has 15 residues. CDR1 is MDHEN, CDR2 SYDVKM, per germline. Losses at the gene ends were 7 bases for V and 3 bases for J; bases not matched to a gene: 8. This CDR3 is CASKLGTGGDYEQYF. CDR3 DNA: TGTGCCAGCAAATTAGGGACAGGGGGAGACTACGAGCAGTACTTC.

The chain carries TRBV4-1 and TRBJ1-4; 8 bases line up with TRBD1. From germline, CDR1 is MGHRA and CDR2 YSYEKL. The CDR3 totals 15 residues. Losses at the gene ends were 5 bases for V and 8 bases for J; bases not matched to a gene: 10. DNA for the CDR3: TGCGCCAGCAGCAACCAGGACAGGGAGTACGAAAAACTGTTTTTT. This encodes CASSNQDREYEKLFF.

This clone was counted a few times. The rearrangement uses TRBV19 and TRBJ1-1; D is unresolved. This CDR3 comprises 13 residues. The germline V gene has CDR1 LNHDA and CDR2 SQIVND (reference sequence). V lost 0 bases and J 5 bases, leaving 7 bases between the germline ends. CDR3 DNA sequence: TGTGCCAGTAGTATAGATCCGAGGACTGAAGCTTTCTTT. Its protein is CASSIDPRTEAFF.

The chain couples TRBV5-4 to TRBJ2-5; a weak D match, TRBD1 (6 bases). The CDR3 has 14 amino acids. Germline CDR1 reads SGHNT; CDR2 reads YYREEE (reference sequence). Trimming took off 1 base at V and 4 bases at J, with 11 bases between the two ends. The CDR3 sequence is CASSLFGQPETQYF. The DNA for the CDR3 is TGTGCCAGCAGCTTGTTTGGACAGCCAGAGACCCAGTACTTC.

The chain recombines TRBV5-6 with TRBJ2-7; 7 bases are shared with TRBD2. CDR1 and CDR2 from the germline V gene are SGHDT and YYEEEE. V trimming: 4 bases; J trimming: 7 bases; junction bases outside the gene matches: 8. This CDR3 spans 13 amino acids. CDR3 DNA sequence: TGTGCCAGCAGCGGTACTAGCGTAGGGGAGCAGTACTTC. Translation: CASSGTSVGEQYF.

The rearrangement joins TRBV11-2 to TRBJ2-2, with a weak D call TRBD2 (6 bases). V was trimmed by 6 bases and J by 0 bases, leaving 14 bases between them. Germline lookup yields CDR1 SGHAT and CDR2 FQNNGV. The CDR3 contains 16 residues. This chain's CDR3 is CASSFRRGTNTGELFF. The CDR3 DNA reads as TGTGCCAGCAGTTTTCGGCGCGGGACGAACACCGGGGAGCTGTTTTTT. Looking up the rest from reference TRBV11-2 and TRBJ2-2 gives the full variable domain: EAGVAQSPRYKIIEKRQSVAFWCNPISGHATLYWYQQILGQGPKLLIQFQNNGVVDDSQLPKDRFSAERLKGVDSTLKIQPAKLEDSAVYLCASSFRRGTNTGELFFGEGSRLTVL.

The gene calls are TRBV7-9 and TRBJ1-1; D unclear. V lost 1 base, J lost 0 bases, and 9 bases lay in between. Looked up from germline, CDR1 is SEHNR and CDR2 is FQNEAQ (reference sequence). The CDR3 contains 15 residues. CDR3 bases: TGTGCCAGCAGCTTAGTATTGGCAGTGAACACTGAAGCTTTCTTT. It specifies CASSLVLAVNTEAFF.